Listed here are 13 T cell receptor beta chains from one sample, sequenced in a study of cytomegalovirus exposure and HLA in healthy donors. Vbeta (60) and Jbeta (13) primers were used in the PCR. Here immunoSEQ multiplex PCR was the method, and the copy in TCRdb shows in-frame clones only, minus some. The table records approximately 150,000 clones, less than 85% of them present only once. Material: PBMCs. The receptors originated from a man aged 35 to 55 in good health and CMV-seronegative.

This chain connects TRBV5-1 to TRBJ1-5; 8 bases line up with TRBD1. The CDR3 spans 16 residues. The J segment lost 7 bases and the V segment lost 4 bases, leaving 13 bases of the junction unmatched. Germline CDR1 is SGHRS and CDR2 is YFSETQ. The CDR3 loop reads CASSPLGQGGDQPQHF. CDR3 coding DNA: TGCGCCAGCAGCCCCCTTGGACAGGGTGGGGACCAGCCCCAGCATTTT.

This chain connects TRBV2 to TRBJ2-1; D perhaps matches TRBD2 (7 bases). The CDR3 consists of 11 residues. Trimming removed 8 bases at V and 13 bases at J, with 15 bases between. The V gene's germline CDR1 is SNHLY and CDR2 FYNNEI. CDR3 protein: CASGAGAQQFF. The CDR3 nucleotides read TGTGCCAGCGGGGCGGGGGCCCAACAGTTCTTC.

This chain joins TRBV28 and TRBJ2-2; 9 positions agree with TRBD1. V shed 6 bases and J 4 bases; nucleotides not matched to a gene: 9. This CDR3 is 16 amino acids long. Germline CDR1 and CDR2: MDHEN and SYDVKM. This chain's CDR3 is CASRPERDRATGELFF. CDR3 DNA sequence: TGTGCCAGCAGACCTGAGCGGGACAGGGCCACCGGGGAGCTGTTTTTT. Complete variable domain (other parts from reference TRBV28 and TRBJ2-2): DVKVTQSSRYLVKRTGEKVFLECVQDMDHENMFWYRQDPGLGLRLIYFSYDVKMKEKGDIPEGYSVSREKKERFSLILESASTNQTSMYLCASRPERDRATGELFFGEGSRLTVL.

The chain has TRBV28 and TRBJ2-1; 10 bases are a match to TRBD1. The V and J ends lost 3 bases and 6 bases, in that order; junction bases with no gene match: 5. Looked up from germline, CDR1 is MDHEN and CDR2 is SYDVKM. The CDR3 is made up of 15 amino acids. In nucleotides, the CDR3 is TGTGCCAGCAGTTTGGGGACAGGGGTATTCAATGAGCAGTTCTTC. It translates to CASSLGTGVFNEQFF.

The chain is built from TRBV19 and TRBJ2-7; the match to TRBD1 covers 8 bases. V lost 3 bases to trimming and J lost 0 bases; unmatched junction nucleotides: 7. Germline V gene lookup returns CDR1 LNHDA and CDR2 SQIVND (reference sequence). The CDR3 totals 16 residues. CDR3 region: CASSIGTGGFSYEQYF. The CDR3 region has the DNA TGTGCCAGTAGTATTGGTACAGGGGGTTTCTCCTACGAGCAGTACTTC. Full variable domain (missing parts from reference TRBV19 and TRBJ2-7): DGGITQSPKYLFRKEGQNVTLSCEQNLNHDAMYWYRQDPGQGLRLIYYSQIVNDFQKGDIAEGYSVSREKKESFPLTVTSAQKNPTAFYLCASSIGTGGFSYEQYFGPGTRLTVT.

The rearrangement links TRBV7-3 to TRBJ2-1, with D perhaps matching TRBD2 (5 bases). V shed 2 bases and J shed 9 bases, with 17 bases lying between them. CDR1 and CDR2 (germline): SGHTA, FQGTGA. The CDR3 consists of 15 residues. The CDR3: CASSLGVSSWGEQFF. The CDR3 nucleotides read TGTGCCAGCAGCTTAGGGGTGTCTAGCTGGGGTGAGCAGTTCTTC.

CDR3 sequence reads: CASSQGGGRGATDTQYF. The CDR3 nucleotides read TGCGCCAGCAGCCAGGGAGGGGGGAGGGGAGCCACAGATACGCAGTATTTT. J is TRBJ2-3 and V is TRBV4-1; D is perhaps TRBD2 (7 bases). The CDR3 has 17 residues. V was cut by 3 bases and J by 2 bases, with 18 bases left in between. CDR1 and CDR2 (germline): MGHRA, YSYEKL.

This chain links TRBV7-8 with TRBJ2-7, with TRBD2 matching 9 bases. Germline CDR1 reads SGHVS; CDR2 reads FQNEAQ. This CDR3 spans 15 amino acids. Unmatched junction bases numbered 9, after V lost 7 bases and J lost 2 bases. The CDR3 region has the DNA TGTGCCAGCAACCTCATTAGCGGGGGACCCTACGAGCAGTACTTC. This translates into CASNLISGGPYEQYF.

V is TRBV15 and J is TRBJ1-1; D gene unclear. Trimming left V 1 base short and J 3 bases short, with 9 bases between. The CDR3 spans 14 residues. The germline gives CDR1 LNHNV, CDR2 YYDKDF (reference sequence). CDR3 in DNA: TGTGCCACCAGCAGAGTCTTTCCGGACACTGAAGCTTTCTTT. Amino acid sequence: CATSRVFPDTEAFF.

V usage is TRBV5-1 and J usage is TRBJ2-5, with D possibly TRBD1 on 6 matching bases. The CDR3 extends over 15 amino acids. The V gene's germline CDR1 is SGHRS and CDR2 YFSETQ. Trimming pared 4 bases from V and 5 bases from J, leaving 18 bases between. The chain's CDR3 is CASSLPGTLGETQYF. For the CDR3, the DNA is TGCGCCAGCAGCCTCCCCGGGACATTGGGGGAGACCCAGTACTTC. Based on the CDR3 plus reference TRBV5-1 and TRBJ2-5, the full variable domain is KAGVTQTPRYLIKTRGQQVTLSCSPISGHRSVSWYQQTPGQGLQFLFEYFSETQRNKGNFPGRFSGRQFSNSRSEMNVSTLELGDSALYLCASSLPGTLGETQYFGPGTRLLVL.

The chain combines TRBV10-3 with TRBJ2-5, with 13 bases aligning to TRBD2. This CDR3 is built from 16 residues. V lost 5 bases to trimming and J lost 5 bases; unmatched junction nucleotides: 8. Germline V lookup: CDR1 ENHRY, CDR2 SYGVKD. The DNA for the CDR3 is TGTGCCATCAGTTCCCGACTAGCGGGGGGAGGGGAGACCCAGTACTTC. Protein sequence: CAISSRLAGGGETQYF.

CDR3 DNA: TGCGCCAGCAGCCAAGATTCGGGGTTAAACACTGAAGCTTTCTTT. The encoded protein is CASSQDSGLNTEAFF. The chain uses TRBV4-3 and TRBJ1-1; D call uncertain. V was cut by 0 bases and J by 2 bases, with 10 bases left in between. The CDR3 length is 15 residues. Germline V gives CDR1 LGHNA, CDR2 YSLEER.

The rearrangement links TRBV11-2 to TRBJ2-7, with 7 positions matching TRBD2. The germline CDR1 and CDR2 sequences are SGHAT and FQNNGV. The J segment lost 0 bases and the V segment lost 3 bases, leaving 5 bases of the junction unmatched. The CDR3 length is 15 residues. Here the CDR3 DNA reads TGTGCCAGCAGCTTGACCAGCGGGAACTCCTACGAGCAGTACTTC. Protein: CASSLTSGNSYEQYF. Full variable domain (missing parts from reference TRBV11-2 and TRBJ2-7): EAGVAQSPRYKIIEKRQSVAFWCNPISGHATLYWYQQILGQGPKLLIQFQNNGVVDDSQLPKDRFSAERLKGVDSTLKIQPAKLEDSAVYLCASSLTSGNSYEQYFGPGTRLTVT.